A selection of T cell receptor beta chains follows, all from one sample in a study of CD4 T cells in relation to SARS-CoV-2 and coronaviruses. This table comes from immunoSEQ multiplex PCR, and its TCRdb copy is limited to in-frame clones, with some not included. The profile covers some 26,000 clones, with 74% appearing a single time and under 30% taken by the ten largest. No cognate antigen is known for these TCRs. Sequences were obtained from CD4+ T cells from PBMCs, cultured in vitro. The receptors originated from a human donor in good health. CDR3s include the opening cysteine and the closing phenylalanine or tryptophan. The D gene is left open where the match is weak. Clone size is given for some rows only: seen once, a few or many times, or a class if the clone is expanded.

d_call	v_call	clone_size	j_call	cdr3_nt	cdr3_aa
-	TRBV10-3	-	TRBJ2-3	TGTGCCATCAGTGAGTCGATAGGCACAGATACGCAGTATTTT	CAISESIGTDTQYF
TRBD2	TRBV9	-	TRBJ2-2	TGTGCCAGCAGCGTAGGCCTAGCGGCGCCAGCCGGGGAGCTGTTTTTT	CASSVGLAAPAGELFF
-	TRBV4-3	-	TRBJ1-2	TGCGCCAGCAGCCAAGGGCCCAGGACACCTGGTGGCTACACCTTC	CASSQGPRTPGGYTF
-	TRBV5-1	-	TRBJ2-5	TGCGCCAGCAGCCTGCGGGACGGGGTGGGGAGAGAGACCCAGTACTTC	CASSLRDGVGRETQYF
-	TRBV5-1	-	TRBJ2-5	TGCGCCAGCAGCCCGGGAAACGAGGGGACCCAGTACTTC	CASSPGNEGTQYF
-	TRBV7-2	-	TRBJ2-6	TGTGCCAGCAGCTTACGAGGGGCGACCTCTGGGGCCAACGTCCTGACTTTC	CASSLRGATSGANVLTF
-	TRBV7-2	-	TRBJ1-3	TGTGCCAGCCACGGGGGCTCTGGAAACACCATATATTTT	CASHGGSGNTIYF
-	TRBV3-1/TRBV3-2	-	TRBJ1-2	TGTGCCAGCAGCCAATTACAGGGCCACTATGGCTACACCTTC	CASSQLQGHYGYTF
-	TRBV7-6	-	TRBJ1-5	TGTGCCAGCAGCCCAAAGACAGGCTACCCCAATCAGCCCCAGCATTTT	CASSPKTGYPNQPQHF
-	TRBV3-1/TRBV3-2	-	TRBJ1-1	TGTGCCAGCAGCCAGGGCAGGGTGAACACTGAAGCTTTCTTT	CASSQGRVNTEAFF
-	TRBV7-2	-	TRBJ1-1	TGTGCCAGCAGCTTAGCATCGAGACAAAACACTGAAGCTTTCTTT	CASSLASRQNTEAFF
TRBD1	TRBV19	once	TRBJ1-4	TGTGCCAGTAGTATTGGGGGACAGCCTAATGAAAAACTGTTTTTT	CASSIGGQPNEKLFF
TRBD1	TRBV18	-	TRBJ1-1	TGTGCCAGCTCACCTCCGGACAGGGGAGGCACTGAAGCTTTCTTT	CASSPPDRGGTEAFF
-	TRBV7-2	-	TRBJ1-2	TGTGCCAGCAGCTTCGGGCCAGCTAACTATGGCTACACCTTC	CASSFGPANYGYTF
TRBD1	TRBV4-2	few	TRBJ2-1	TGTGCCAGCAGCCAAGTAACAGGGGAGCGGTTCTTC	CASSQVTGERFF
TRBD2	TRBV12-3/TRBV12-4	-	TRBJ2-5	TGTGCCAGCAGTTCTGTAGCGGGACTAAACTTC	CASSSVAGLNF
TRBD1	TRBV5-1	-	TRBJ1-2	TGCGCCAGCAGCTTGGGGGACAGGGGGCAAATCGGGAACTATGGCTACACCTTC	CASSLGDRGQIGNYGYTF
TRBD1	TRBV19	-	TRBJ1-2	TGTGCCAGTAACACAGGGGCGGGCTACACCTTC	CASNTGAGYTF
TRBD2	TRBV2	-	TRBJ2-1	TGTGCCAGCAGTAGGACTAGCTCCTACAATGAGCAGTTCTTC	CASSRTSSYNEQFF
-	TRBV6-4	once	TRBJ2-7	TGTGCCAGCAGGAACTCTTACTACGAGCAGTACTTC	CASRNSYYEQYF
TRBD2	TRBV14	-	TRBJ2-2	TGTGCCAGCAGCCAAGAAACCCTAATTACTAGCGGGGTTAACACCGGGGAGCTGTTTTTT	CASSQETLITSGVNTGELFF
TRBD1	TRBV6-2/TRBV6-3	-	TRBJ1-2	TGTGCCAGCAGTCGCCCCGGACAGGGAATGTATGGCTACACCTTC	CASSRPGQGMYGYTF
-	TRBV4-1	-	TRBJ1-1	TGCGCCAGCAGCCCGGGAGGGGGTGAAAAGAAAGCTTTCTTT	CASSPGGGEKKAFF
TRBD1	TRBV4-3	-	TRBJ2-3	TGCGCCAGCACGGGACAGATAGGAGCCGATACGCAGTATTTT	CASTGQIGADTQYF
TRBD1	TRBV20-1	few	TRBJ2-7	TGCAGTGCTAGTTTAAGAACAGGGGGCTACGAGCAGTACTTC	CSASLRTGGYEQYF
-	TRBV2	-	TRBJ1-1	TGTGCCAGCAGGAGGACAGTCATGAACACTGAAGCTTTCTTT	CASRRTVMNTEAFF
-	TRBV6-1	-	TRBJ1-3	TGTGCCAGCAGTGAACGCGGGGGCACAGGAAACACCATATATTTT	CASSERGGTGNTIYF
-	TRBV3-1/TRBV3-2	-	TRBJ2-5	TGTGCCAGCAGCCTCTCAGGGCTGGAGACCCAGTACTTC	CASSLSGLETQYF
TRBD2	TRBV2	-	TRBJ2-1	TGTGCCAGCACCGGACTAGCCACCTACAATGAGCAGTTCTTC	CASTGLATYNEQFF
-	TRBV19	few	TRBJ2-2	TGTGCCAGTAGTATGTCACGGAACACCGGGGAGCTGTTTTTT	CASSMSRNTGELFF
-	TRBV7-8	-	TRBJ2-3	TGTGCCAGCAGCTCCGACAGGCAGGCGGGCACAGATACGCAGTATTTT	CASSSDRQAGTDTQYF
TRBD2	TRBV5-5	-	TRBJ2-7	TGTGCCAGCAGCTTGGGGGCGGGAGGCGCCTACGAGCAGTACTTC	CASSLGAGGAYEQYF
-	TRBV5-4	-	TRBJ1-2	TGTGCCAGCAGCCCATCAGGGGTGCAGGGTCGGGGCTACACCTTC	CASSPSGVQGRGYTF
-	TRBV6-6	-	TRBJ2-3	TGTGCCAGCAGAACCTCCGGGGGGCCGGATACGCAGTATTTT	CASRTSGGPDTQYF
TRBD1	TRBV29-1	once	TRBJ1-1	TGCAGCGTCGCCGAGGGACAGGAGAACACTGAAGCTTTCTTT	CSVAEGQENTEAFF
-	TRBV6-6	-	TRBJ1-4	TGTGCCAGCAGTTACGCGGGGGGTCTTGAAAAACTGTTTTTT	CASSYAGGLEKLFF
-	TRBV4-3	medium-sized	TRBJ1-2	TGCGCCAGCAGCCAAGATAGCAAACATGGCTACACCTTC	CASSQDSKHGYTF
-	TRBV3-1/TRBV3-2	-	TRBJ1-2	TGTGCCAGCAGCCAAAGCTTCCCTGAGGGACCTGATGGCTACACCTTC	CASSQSFPEGPDGYTF
TRBD2	TRBV5-5	-	TRBJ2-7	TGTGCCAGCAGCTTGGCGGCTAGCGGGACCTACGAGCAGTACTTC	CASSLAASGTYEQYF
TRBD1	TRBV10-3	few	TRBJ1-6	TGTGCCATCAGTGAGAAGTGGACAGGGCCTTTTAATTCACCCCTCCACTTT	CAISEKWTGPFNSPLHF
-	TRBV6-5	-	TRBJ1-1	TGTGCCAGCAGTATTCGGACAGACACTGAAGCTTTCTTT	CASSIRTDTEAFF
TRBD1	TRBV10-3	-	TRBJ2-7	TGTGCCATCAGAACCGGGACAGGGACCTACGAGCAGTACTTC	CAIRTGTGTYEQYF
-	TRBV5-1	-	TRBJ2-5	TGCGCCAGCAGCTTGGGGGTTGGGGGTCTCCAAGAGACCCAGTACTTC	CASSLGVGGLQETQYF
-	TRBV6-5	-	TRBJ1-5	TGTGCCAGCAACAACCCCGGGTTTGTGCCCCAGCATTTT	CASNNPGFVPQHF
TRBD1	TRBV5-4	-	TRBJ1-2	TGTGCCAGCAGCCATTCCGACAGGGCCCGCAATGGCTACACCTTC	CASSHSDRARNGYTF
-	TRBV7-2	-	TRBJ1-3	TGTGCCAGCAGCCCCTCCCGAGGGGTTGTCTCTGGAAACACCATATATTTT	CASSPSRGVVSGNTIYF